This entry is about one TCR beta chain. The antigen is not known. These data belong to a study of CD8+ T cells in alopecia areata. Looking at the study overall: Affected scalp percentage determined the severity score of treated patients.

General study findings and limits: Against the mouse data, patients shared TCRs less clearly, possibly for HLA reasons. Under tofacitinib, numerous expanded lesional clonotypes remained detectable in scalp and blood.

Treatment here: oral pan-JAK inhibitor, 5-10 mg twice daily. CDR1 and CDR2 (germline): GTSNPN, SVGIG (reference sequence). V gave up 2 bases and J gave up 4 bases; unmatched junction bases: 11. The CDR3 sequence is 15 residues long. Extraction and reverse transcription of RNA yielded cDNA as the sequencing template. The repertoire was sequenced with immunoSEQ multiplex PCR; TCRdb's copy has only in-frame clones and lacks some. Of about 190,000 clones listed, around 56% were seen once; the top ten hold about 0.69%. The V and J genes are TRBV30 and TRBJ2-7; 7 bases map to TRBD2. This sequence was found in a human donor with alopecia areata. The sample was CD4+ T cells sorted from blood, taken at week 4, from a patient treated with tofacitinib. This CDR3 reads CAWSIRRAGRYEQYF. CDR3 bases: TGTGCCTGGAGTATCCGGCGAGCGGGAAGATACGAGCAGTACTTC. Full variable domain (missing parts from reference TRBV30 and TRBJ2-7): SQTIHQWPATLVQPVGSPLSLECTVEGTSNPNLYWYRQAAGRGLQLLFYSVGIGQISSEVPQNLSASRPQDRQFILSSKKLLLSDSGFYLCAWSIRRAGRYEQYFGPGTRLTVT.